The 27 T cell receptor beta chains reported below all come from one sample, sequenced in a study of blood T cells in healthy people across ages. A sample-barcoded 5' primer and a J-beta primer mix were used in a second PCR of roughly 7 to 11 cycles. TCRdb redid the calling of the 5' RACE reads with MiXCR, one entry per CDR3 protein. The sample records under 700,000 distinct CDR3 sequences, about 25% being singletons. These same records also appear under a second study, on T cells of mothers and their children.

The sample was blood. The receptors here all came from a boy between 5 and 17 years old in good health.

This clonotype was seen a handful of times. V is TRBV7-9 and J is TRBJ1-2; D might be TRBD1 (5 bases). The CDR3 is 18 amino acids. The V end lost 0 bases, the J end lost 1 base, and 18 bases lay between the germline ends. Germline V gene lookup returns CDR1 SEHNR and CDR2 FQNEAQ (reference sequence). Here the CDR3 reads CASSLAGGPSLFNYGYTF. The DNA for the CDR3 is TGTGCCAGCAGCTTAGCGGGGGGACCGAGTCTCTTTAACTATGGCTACACCTTC.

The table lists this clonotype with many counts. The chain is built from TRBV29-1 and TRBJ2-5, with TRBD2 as a possible D gene (6 bases). This CDR3 spans 16 amino acids. With 3 bases removed from V and 5 bases from J, the gap between germline ends came to 22 bases. Germline CDR1 reads SQVTM; CDR2 reads ANQGSEA. CDR3 DNA sequence: TGCAGCGTTGAGATTAGAGGCGCGGCGCTAGCGGAGACCCAGTACTTC. Its translation: CSVEIRGAALAETQYF.

The chain uses TRBV29-1 and TRBJ1-2, with a tentative D call TRBD1 (5 bases). V dropped 4 bases and J dropped 2 bases, with 11 bases sitting between them. Germline CDR1 is SQVTM and CDR2 is ANQGSEA. The CDR3 spans 13 residues. The CDR3 nucleotides are TGCAGCGTTGGGGACGTACGAAACTATGGCTACACCTTC. It is translated as CSVGDVRNYGYTF.

The chain recombines TRBV15 with TRBJ2-1; 11 positions agree with TRBD2. CDR3 length equals 18 residues. Germline V gene sequence: CDR1 LNHNV, CDR2 YYDKDF (reference sequence). Trimming at V came to 0 bases and at J to 10 bases, leaving 14 bases not matched to a gene. CDR3 DNA sequence: TGTGCCACCAGCAGAGATTTGACTAGCGGGATTCAATTGAGGGAGCAGTTCTTC. Amino acids: CATSRDLTSGIQLREQFF.

The V call is TRBV6-5, the J call TRBJ1-4; D call uncertain. V lost 5 bases and J lost 4, with 11 bases in between. This CDR3 comprises 14 residues. CDR1 is MNHEY, CDR2 SVGAGI, per germline. CDR3 region: CASSPGLNNEKLFF. CDR3 nucleotides: TGTGCCAGCAGTCCTGGTCTAAATAATGAAAAACTGTTTTTT.

In its sample, this clonotype was seen a few times. This chain uses TRBV7-9 with TRBJ2-1, with a weak D call TRBD1 (8 bases). CDR1 is SEHNR and CDR2 is FQNEAQ in the germline V gene (reference sequence). V lost 5 bases, J lost 5 bases, and 16 bases lay in between. The length of the CDR3 is 15 residues. The chain's CDR3 is CASSLNRGGNNEQFF. The CDR3 region has the DNA TGTGCCAGCAGCCTCAACAGGGGGGGTAACAATGAGCAGTTCTTC. The full variable domain, in which reference TRBV7-9 and TRBJ2-1 provide the parts outside the CDR3, is DTGVSQNPRHKITKRGQNVTFRCDPISEHNRLYWYRQTLGQGPEFLTYFQNEAQLEKSRLLSDRFSAERPKGSFSTLEIQRTEQGDSAMYLCASSLNRGGNNEQFFGPGTRLTVL.

The CDR3 sequence: CSVVSGPYEQYF. The CDR3 DNA follows: TGCAGCGTTGTGTCAGGGCCCTACGAGCAGTACTTC. V usage is TRBV29-1 and J usage is TRBJ2-7, with D perhaps matching TRBD1 (5 bases). Germline V gene data show CDR1 as SQVTM and CDR2 as ANQGSEA. The CDR3 consists of 12 residues. The ends were cut back, 4 bases at V and 2 bases at J, with 9 bases in the middle.

This clonotype showed up just a few times. The chain is built from TRBV6-4 and TRBJ2-5; D uncertain. The J call may not be correct, given that the DNA end is closer to TRBJ2-1. Germline values: CDR1 MRHNA, CDR2 SNTAGT. This CDR3 is built from 13 residues. The CDR3 protein is CASSDSPHNEQFF. DNA for the CDR3: TGTGCCAGCAGTGACTCCCCACATAATGAGCAGTTCTTC.

This clonotype has more than one count but fewer than ten. The rearrangement links TRBV10-3 to TRBJ2-1; the match to TRBD1 covers 10 bases. The CDR3 extends over 15 amino acids. Looked up from germline, CDR1 is ENHRY and CDR2 is SYGVKD. V lost 7 bases, J lost 3 bases, and 6 bases stayed unmatched. CDR3 nucleotides: TGTGCCATCACAGGACAGGGGGATAGCTACAATGAGCAGTTCTTC. Amino acid sequence: CAITGQGDSYNEQFF.

This rearrangement joins TRBV2 to TRBJ1-1; D gene ambiguous. V was pared by 8 bases and J by 4 bases, with 20 bases between. The CDR3 totals 15 residues. Germline assignment: CDR1 SNHLY and CDR2 FYNNEI. The DNA for the CDR3 is TGTGCCAGCGTTCGTGGAACTTCCATCGGCACTGAAGCTTTCTTT. It translates to CASVRGTSIGTEAFF.

This clonotype was counted between two and nine times. The chain carries TRBV20-1 and TRBJ2-5; D perhaps matches TRBD1 (6 bases). V shed 6 bases and J shed 2 bases, with 19 bases lying between them. CDR3 length: 15 amino acids. The germline gives CDR1 DFQATT, CDR2 SNEGSKA (reference sequence). CDR3 in DNA: TGCAGTGCCAATAACAGGGAAACTACGCAAGAGACCCAGTACTTC. This codes for CSANNRETTQETQYF.

The chain combines TRBV7-2 with TRBJ1-6; D is unclear. From germline, CDR1 is SGHTA and CDR2 FQGNSA. Deletions cut 1 base from V and 8 bases from J, with 9 bases between. The CDR3 is 14 residues long. The CDR3: CASSLGNGYSPLHF. CDR3 nucleotides: TGTGCCAGCAGCTTAGGTAACGGCTATTCACCCCTCCACTTT.

A few counts support this clonotype. The chain combines TRBV28 with TRBJ2-5; no clear D gene. Judging by the DNA end, TRBJ2-7 fits better; the J call may be wrong. Germline V gene sequence: CDR1 MDHEN, CDR2 SYDVKM. This CDR3 comprises 16 residues. DNA for the CDR3: TGTGCCAGCAGTTTAATCTCTAGGACCGTCTCCTACGAGCAGTACTTC. It is translated as CASSLISRTVSYEQYF.

The table lists this clonotype with a count of one. V is TRBV6-5 and J is TRBJ1-2; TRBD1 matches at 12 bases. Per germline, CDR1 MNHEY and CDR2 SVGAGI. The CDR3 extends over 13 amino acids. V shed 6 bases and J 11 bases; nucleotides not matched to a gene: 7. The CDR3 DNA sequence: TGTGCCAGCAGACCCGGGACAGGGGGCAGTTACACCTTC. Protein product: CASRPGTGGSYTF.

This clonotype was seen a few times. This chain joins TRBV30 and TRBJ2-1; D may be TRBD1 (5 bases). This CDR3 is 13 amino acids long. The V and J ends lost 3 bases and 3 bases respectively, with 9 bases between them. The germline CDR1 and CDR2 sequences are GTSNPN and SVGIG (reference sequence). This CDR3 is CAWRVDIYNEQFF. CDR3 sequence (DNA): TGTGCCTGGAGGGTGGACATCTACAATGAGCAGTTCTTC.

The chain recombines TRBV6-1 with TRBJ2-7; D gene unclear. Germline CDR1 MNHNS, CDR2 SASEGT. V was shortened by 1 base and J by 2 bases, with 12 bases between the two germline ends. The CDR3 is 15 residues long. CDR3 DNA: TGTGCCAGCAGTGAAGAGGTGACGGAGCCCTACGAGCAGTACTTC. Residues: CASSEEVTEPYEQYF.

As concerns this clonotype: The germline gene is not matched at one end of the junction; a read error may be the cause. The chain links TRBV27 to TRBJ2-7; D possibly corresponds to TRBD1 (5 bases). This CDR3 spans 13 amino acids. The V gene's germline CDR1 is MNHEY and CDR2 SMNVEV (reference sequence). In DNA, the CDR3 is TGTGCCAGCAGTCTAGGACGGACATACGAGCAGCACTTC. Its protein is CASSLGRTYEQHF.

This clonotype was detected ten times or more. The chain carries TRBV7-3 and TRBJ2-1, with 14 bases fitting TRBD2. CDR1 is SGHTA, CDR2 FQGTGA, per germline. The CDR3 is 18 amino acids. J was trimmed by 4 bases and V by 1 base; bases with no gene match: 6. In nucleotides, the CDR3 is TGTGCCAGCAGCTTAATGGGACTAGCGGGAGCTTTGTACAATGAGCAGTTCTTC. Protein sequence: CASSLMGLAGALYNEQFF.

V and J are TRBV28 and TRBJ2-6; D is ambiguous. Per the germline V gene, CDR1 is MDHEN and CDR2 is SYDVKM. Trimming stripped 6 bases from V and 0 bases from J, with 15 bases between. The CDR3 runs 17 residues. The CDR3 protein is CASSSGPRDSGANVLTF. The CDR3 DNA reads TGTGCCAGCAGCTCCGGGCCCCGTGACTCTGGGGCCAACGTCCTGACTTTC.

The J gene is TRBJ2-2, the V gene TRBV4-2, with 10 nucleotides matching TRBD2. This CDR3 is 18 amino acids long. Per germline, CDR1 LGHNA and CDR2 YNFKEQ. V shed 4 bases, J shed 2 bases, and the junction held 10 bases outside the gene matches. CDR3 loop: CASSRTSGARLNTGELFF. CDR3 DNA sequence: TGTGCCAGCAGCCGTACTAGCGGGGCGCGCCTCAACACCGGGGAGCTGTTTTTT.

This clonotype was detected a few times. The gene calls are TRBV4-1 and TRBJ1-2; 8 positions agree with TRBD1. Germline CDR1 reads MGHRA; CDR2 reads YSYEKL. The CDR3 runs 16 residues. V shed 3 bases, J shed 2 bases, and the junction held 8 bases outside the gene matches. In DNA, the CDR3 is TGCGCCAGCAGCCATAAACAGGGGGTTGTGAACTATGGCTACACCTTC. Residues: CASSHKQGVVNYGYTF.

The gene calls are TRBV2 and TRBJ2-5, with 9 bases matching TRBD1. The tail of the sequence fits TRBJ2-1 better, so the J call may be wrong. Germline V gene lookup returns CDR1 SNHLY and CDR2 FYNNEI. The CDR3 runs 15 residues. CDR3 region: CASRPRGQGGNEQFF. CDR3 DNA: TGTGCCAGCAGGCCTCGGGGACAGGGTGGCAATGAGCAGTTCTTC.

In this sample, this clonotype turned up a few times. The gene calls are TRBV7-9 and TRBJ2-5; 10 bases are a match to TRBD2. The DNA end favors TRBJ2-1, so the J call may be wrong. Germline lookup yields CDR1 SEHNR and CDR2 FQNEAQ (reference sequence). The CDR3 is made up of 15 amino acids. The chain's CDR3 is CASIPRSGGAGEQFF. CDR3 DNA: TGTGCCAGTATCCCCAGGAGCGGGGGGGCCGGGGAGCAGTTCTTC.

CDR3 in amino acids: CASQLDSGANEKLFF. The CDR3 DNA is TGTGCCAGCCAATTAGACAGTGGGGCAAATGAAAAACTGTTTTTT. This rearrangement joins TRBV2 to TRBJ1-4; weak D call: TRBD1 (5 bases). Germline CDR1 reads SNHLY; CDR2 reads FYNNEI. The CDR3 length is 15 residues. Trimming removed 8 bases at V and 5 bases at J, with 18 bases between.

The CDR3 reads CATSRRDTYSGANVLTF. CDR3 nucleotides: TGTGCCACCAGCAGGCGGGACACCTACTCTGGGGCCAACGTCCTGACTTTC. The chain is built from TRBV15 and TRBJ2-6, with D perhaps given as TRBD1 or TRBD2 (6 bases each). The CDR3 runs to 17 residues. The germline V and J ends were trimmed by 3 bases and 0 bases, with 12 bases remaining between them. The germline CDR1 and CDR2 sequences are LNHNV and YYDKDF (reference sequence).

The chain links TRBV14 to TRBJ1-4, with 9 nucleotides matching TRBD1. The CDR3 runs 15 residues. In germline, CDR1 is SGHDN, CDR2 FVKESK. V shed 1 base, J shed 4 bases, and the junction held 1 base outside the gene matches. The CDR3 DNA follows: TGTGCCAGCAGCCAAGGACAGGGGGTTAATGAAAAACTGTTTTTT. This gives the protein CASSQGQGVNEKLFF. Variable domain in full (rest from reference TRBV14 and TRBJ1-4): EAGVTQFPSHSVIEKGQTVTLRCDPISGHDNLYWYRRVMGKEIKFLLHFVKESKQDESGMPNNRFLAERTGGTYSTLKVQPAELEDSGVYFCASSQGQGVNEKLFFGSGTQLSVL.

This chain uses TRBV5-5 with TRBJ2-7; 9 nucleotides line up with TRBD1. V was pared by 3 bases and J by 2 bases, with 6 bases of the junction left unmatched. Germline loops: CDR1 SGHKS, CDR2 YYEKEE (reference sequence). The CDR3 has 15 residues. CDR3 in DNA: TGTGCCAGCAGCTGGGGGGGGACAGGGACCTACGAGCAGTACTTC. It encodes CASSWGGTGTYEQYF.